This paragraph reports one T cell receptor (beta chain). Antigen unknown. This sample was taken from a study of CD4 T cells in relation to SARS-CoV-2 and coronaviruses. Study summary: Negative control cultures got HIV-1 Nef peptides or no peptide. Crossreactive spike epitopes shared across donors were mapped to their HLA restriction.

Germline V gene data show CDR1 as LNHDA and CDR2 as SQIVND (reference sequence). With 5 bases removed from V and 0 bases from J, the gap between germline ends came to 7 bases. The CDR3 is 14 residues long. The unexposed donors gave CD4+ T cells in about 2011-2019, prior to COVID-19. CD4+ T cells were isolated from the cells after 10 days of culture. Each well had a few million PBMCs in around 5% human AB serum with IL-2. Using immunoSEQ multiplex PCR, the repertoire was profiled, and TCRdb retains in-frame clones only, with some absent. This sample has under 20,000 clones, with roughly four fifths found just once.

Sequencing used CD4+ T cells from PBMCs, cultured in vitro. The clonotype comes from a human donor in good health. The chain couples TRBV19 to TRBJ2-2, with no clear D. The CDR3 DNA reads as TGTGCCAGTAGTTCACAACCGAACACCGGGGAGCTGTTTTTT. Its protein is CASSSQPNTGELFF.